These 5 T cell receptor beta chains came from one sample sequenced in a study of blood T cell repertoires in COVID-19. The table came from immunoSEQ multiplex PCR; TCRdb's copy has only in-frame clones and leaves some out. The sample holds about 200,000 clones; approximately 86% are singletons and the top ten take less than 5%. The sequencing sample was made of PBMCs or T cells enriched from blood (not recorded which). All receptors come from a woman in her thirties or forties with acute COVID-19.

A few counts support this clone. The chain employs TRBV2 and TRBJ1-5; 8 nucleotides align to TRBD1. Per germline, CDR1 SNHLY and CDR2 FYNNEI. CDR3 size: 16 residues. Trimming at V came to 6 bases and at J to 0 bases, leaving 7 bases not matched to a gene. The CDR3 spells CASSLGTGFSNQPQHF. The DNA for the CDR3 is TGTGCCAGCAGCCTCGGGACAGGTTTTAGCAATCAGCCCCAGCATTTT.

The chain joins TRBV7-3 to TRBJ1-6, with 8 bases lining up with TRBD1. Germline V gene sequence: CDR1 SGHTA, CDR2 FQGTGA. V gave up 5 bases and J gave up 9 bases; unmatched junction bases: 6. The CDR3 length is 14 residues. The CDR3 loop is CASSRGTGGSPLHF. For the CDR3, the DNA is TGTGCCAGCAGCCGAGGGACAGGTGGTTCACCCCTCCACTTT. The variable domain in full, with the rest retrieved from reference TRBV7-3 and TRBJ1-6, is GAGVSQTPSNKVTEKGKYVELRCDPISGHTALYWYRQSLGQGPEFLIYFQGTGAADDSGLPNDRFFAVRPEGSVSTLKIQRTERGDSAVYLCASSRGTGGSPLHFGNGTRLTVT.

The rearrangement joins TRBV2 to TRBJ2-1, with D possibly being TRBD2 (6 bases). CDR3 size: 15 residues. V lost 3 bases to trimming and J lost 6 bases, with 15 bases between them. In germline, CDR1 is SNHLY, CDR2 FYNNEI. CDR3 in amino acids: CASSDLATRLNEQFF. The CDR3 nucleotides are TGTGCCAGCAGTGATCTAGCGACACGACTCAATGAGCAGTTCTTC. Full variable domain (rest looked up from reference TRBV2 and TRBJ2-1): EPEVTQTPSHQVTQMGQEVILRCVPISNHLYFYWYRQILGQKVEFLVSFYNNEISEKSEIFDDQFSVERPDGSNFTLKIRSTKLEDSAMYFCASSDLATRLNEQFFGPGTRLTVL.

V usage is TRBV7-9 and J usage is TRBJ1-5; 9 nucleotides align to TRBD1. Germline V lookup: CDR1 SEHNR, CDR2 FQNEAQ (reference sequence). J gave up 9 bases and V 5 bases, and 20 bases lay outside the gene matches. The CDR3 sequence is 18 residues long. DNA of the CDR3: TGTGCCAGCAGCAAGGTCTCCGGGACAGGGCGTTCAAGGTCGCCCCAGCATTTT. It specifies CASSKVSGTGRSRSPQHF.

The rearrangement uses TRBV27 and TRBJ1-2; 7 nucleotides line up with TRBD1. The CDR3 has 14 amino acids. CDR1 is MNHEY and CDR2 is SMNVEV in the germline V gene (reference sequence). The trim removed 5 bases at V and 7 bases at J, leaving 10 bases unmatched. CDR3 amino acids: CASSSEGAHGGYTF. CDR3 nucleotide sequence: TGTGCCAGCAGTAGTGAGGGGGCGCATGGTGGCTACACCTTC.